This T cell receptor beta chain was captured by sequencing in a study of memory CD4+ T cells and cytomegalovirus serostatus. Single viable CD3+CD4+CD8-CD45RO+ cells were sorted as the memory CD4+ T cells. Total CD4+ T cells were enriched by CD4 positive selection. Trimming removed 2 bases from V and 5 bases from J; junction bases left unmatched: 4. This CDR3 has 14 amino acids. Germline V gene data show CDR1 as SGHDT and CDR2 as YYEEEE. Some clones are missing from TCRdb's copy, which holds only in-frame ones; the method was immunoSEQ multiplex PCR. The sample holds about 56,000 clones, 82% seen once.

Sequencing was done on a sample of memory CD4+ T cells from blood. The TCR originated in an adult in good health and CMV-seronegative. V and J are TRBV5-6 and TRBJ2-1, with 7 bases identical to TRBD2. The CDR3 DNA sequence: TGTGCCAGCAGCTTACTGAGCGGGGACAATGAGCAGTTCTTC. This sequence encodes CASSLLSGDNEQFF.